This T cell receptor beta chain was captured in a study of neurological immune-mediated disorders. Study results and limitations: The greatest TCR clonal expansion occurred in HTLV-1-associated myelopathy and the least in multiple sclerosis, which fell below healthy controls.

The table lists this clonotype with many counts. Its antigen is currently unknown. Germline loops: CDR1 SNHLY, CDR2 FYNNEI. This CDR3 contains 11 residues. V lost 5 bases and J 6 bases, leaving 6 bases between the germline ends. Every sequencing run returned over 190 million TCR-beta sequences, which were derived from 15-18 subjects. TCRdb re-called the 5' RACE reads through MiXCR, storing one row per CDR3 protein. The sample lists approximately 130,000 distinct CDR3 sequences, around 3% occurring once. A total of 2 million PBMCs stored at -80 degrees C provided the unsorted libraries. The sequenced material came from PBMCs. This receptor was taken from a woman aged 25 to 39 with multiple sclerosis. The chain has TRBV2 and TRBJ2-3; D remains unclear. The CDR3, as DNA: TGTGCCAGCAGTACGATGGATACGCAGTATTTT. Amino acid sequence: CASSTMDTQYF. Complete variable domain (other parts from reference TRBV2 and TRBJ2-3): EPEVTQTPSHQVTQMGQEVILRCVPISNHLYFYWYRQILGQKVEFLVSFYNNEISEKSEIFDDQFSVERPDGSNFTLKIRSTKLEDSAMYFCASSTMDTQYFGPGTRLTVL.